This paragraph covers one T cell receptor (beta chain) sequence. There is no known antigen for this receptor. Per-base quality was not reported, and no clone a single base away is much larger than it. V is clipped by 4 bases and J by 0 bases, and the sequence between their germline boundaries is 7 bases long. The CDR3 starts with the cysteine, ends with the phenylalanine, and has 13 residues. CDR3 DNA only is kept here, 39 bases in frame from base 1. Based on the germline V gene, the CDR1 and CDR2 sequences are LGHNA and YSLEER. The data originate from a study of T cells in localized non-small cell lung cancer (dated by TCRdb to about 2020). About the study as a whole: T cell repertoires of about 230 early-stage NSCLC patients were analyzed, with tumors being compared against uninvolved tumor-adjacent lungs. The cohort was made up of hundreds of treatment-naive NSCLC patients whose localized lung tumors had been resected. Of the NSCLC patients, 129 were male and roughly 100 were female, and the mean age was around 70 years.

Points the paper makes about the study in general: A median of roughly 56 of the top 100 tumor clones were detected in paired uninvolved adjacent lung, and some 29 of these tumor clones were also found among the top 100 clones of the paired uninvolved adjacent lung. Because of the exploratory design, TCR variables were selected using unadjusted p-values without false-discovery rate correction. Longer overall survival was associated with higher blood T cell density, whereas shorter survival was associated with higher adjacent-lung clonality. Because multi-region tumor sequencing was not performed, intratumor heterogeneity could not be ruled out. Uninvolved tumor-adjacent lung showed the highest T cell clonality, higher than tumor, which suggests more focused antigenic responses in the adjacent lung.

At diagnosis, tumor, uninvolved tumor-adjacent lung and peripheral blood were collected and then preserved as a mix of FFPE and fresh-frozen material. Blood samples were analyzed as peripheral blood mononuclear cells for TCR repertoire profiling. TCR beta CDR3 regions were sequenced from DNA using the immunoSEQ Assay. On the study's bioinformatics: T cell density was computed as TCR beta template counts normalized to usable DNA estimated by amplifying housekeeping genes. Using the preseqR package, richness was estimated by extrapolating to 120,000 templates for tissue samples and 400,000 templates for PBMC samples. Clonality was defined as one minus Pielou's evenness. To identify tissue-enriched TCRs, differential abundance testing was run on productive amino-acid clonotypes with a minimum total count of 5 and an alpha of 0.1. The Jaccard Index and the Morisita Overlap Index were used to quantify repertoire overlap between compartments. GLIPH clustered TCR beta CDR3s with public tetramer-defined viral CDR3s; viral motifs required at least three viral sequences plus V-gene enrichment. What TCRdb holds here is the immuneACCESS table cut down to in-frame rearrangements. Part of the clones is not present; checked against another copy, under half of the missing clones reflect an unresolved V gene, and the others are unexplained. The D gene and trimming were derived from the DNA, and the V and J assignments and clone size from that table. Across this sample there are more than 45,000 clones, with around 80% seen only once. The ten largest clones represent roughly 17% of the sample.

Rearrangement joined TRBV4-3 to TRBJ2-7, with TRBD1 tentatively as D gene (5 bases match). This specimen was peripheral blood mononuclear cells, taken before any cancer treatment. This sequence originates from a man aged 40 to 75 with stage III lung adenocarcinoma. At the DNA level, the sequence is TGCGCCAGCAGCCCGACAGCCTCCTACGAGCAGTACTTC. Translated, it reads CASSPTASYEQYF.